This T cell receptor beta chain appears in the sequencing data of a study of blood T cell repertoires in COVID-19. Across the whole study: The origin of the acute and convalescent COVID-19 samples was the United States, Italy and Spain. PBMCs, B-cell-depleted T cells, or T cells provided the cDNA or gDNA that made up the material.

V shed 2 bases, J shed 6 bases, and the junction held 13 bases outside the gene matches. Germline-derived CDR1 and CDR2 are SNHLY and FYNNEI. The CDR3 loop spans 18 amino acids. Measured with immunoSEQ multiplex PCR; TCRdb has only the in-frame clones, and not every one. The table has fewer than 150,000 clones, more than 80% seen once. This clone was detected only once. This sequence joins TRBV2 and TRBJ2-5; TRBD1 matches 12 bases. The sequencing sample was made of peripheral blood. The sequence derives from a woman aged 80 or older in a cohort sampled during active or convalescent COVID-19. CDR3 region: CASSEPYGTGGRTQTQYF. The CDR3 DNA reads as TGTGCCAGCAGTGAACCTTACGGGACAGGGGGCCGGACGCAGACCCAGTACTTC. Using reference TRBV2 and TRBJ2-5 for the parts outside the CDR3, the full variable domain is EPEVTQTPSHQVTQMGQEVILRCVPISNHLYFYWYRQILGQKVEFLVSFYNNEISEKSEIFDDQFSVERPDGSNFTLKIRSTKLEDSAMYFCASSEPYGTGGRTQTQYFGPGTRLLVL.